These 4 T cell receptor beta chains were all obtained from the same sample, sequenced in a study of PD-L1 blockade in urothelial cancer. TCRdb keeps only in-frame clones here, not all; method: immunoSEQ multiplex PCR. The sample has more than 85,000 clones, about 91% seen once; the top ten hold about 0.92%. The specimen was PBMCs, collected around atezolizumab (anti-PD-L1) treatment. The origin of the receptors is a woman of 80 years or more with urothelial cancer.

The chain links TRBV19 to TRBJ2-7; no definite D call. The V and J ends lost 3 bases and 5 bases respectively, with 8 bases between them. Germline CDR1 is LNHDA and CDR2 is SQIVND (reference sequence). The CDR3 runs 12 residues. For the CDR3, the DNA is TGTGCCAGTAGTATCCTGGGCAACGAGCAGTACTTC. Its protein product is CASSILGNEQYF. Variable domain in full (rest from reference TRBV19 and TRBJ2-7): DGGITQSPKYLFRKEGQNVTLSCEQNLNHDAMYWYRQDPGQGLRLIYYSQIVNDFQKGDIAEGYSVSREKKESFPLTVTSAQKNPTAFYLCASSILGNEQYFGPGTRLTVT.

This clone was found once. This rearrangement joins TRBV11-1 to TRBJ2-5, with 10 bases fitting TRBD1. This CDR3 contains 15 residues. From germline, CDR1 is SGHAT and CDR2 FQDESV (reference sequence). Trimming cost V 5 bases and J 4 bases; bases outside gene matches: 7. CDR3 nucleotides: TGTGCCAGCAGCCCCCCGGGACAGGGGATAGAGACCCAGTACTTC. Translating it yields CASSPPGQGIETQYF.

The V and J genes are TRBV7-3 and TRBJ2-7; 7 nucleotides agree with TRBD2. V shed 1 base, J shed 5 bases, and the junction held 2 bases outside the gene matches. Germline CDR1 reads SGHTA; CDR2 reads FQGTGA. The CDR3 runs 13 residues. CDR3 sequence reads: CASSLKGGDEQYF. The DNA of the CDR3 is TGTGCCAGCAGCTTAAAGGGAGGGGACGAGCAGTACTTC.

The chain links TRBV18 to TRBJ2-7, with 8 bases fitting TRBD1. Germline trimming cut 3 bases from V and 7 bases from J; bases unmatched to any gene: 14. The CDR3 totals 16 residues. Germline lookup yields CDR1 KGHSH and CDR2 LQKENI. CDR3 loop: CASSPISPGQGDEQYF. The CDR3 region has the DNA TGTGCCAGCTCACCGATTTCGCCAGGACAGGGTGATGAGCAGTACTTC. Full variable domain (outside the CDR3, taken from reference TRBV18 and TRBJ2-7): NAGVMQNPRHLVRRRGQEARLRCSPMKGHSHVYWYRQLPEEGLKFMVYLQKENIIDESGMPKERFSAEFPKEGPSILRIQQVVRGDSAAYFCASSPISPGQGDEQYFGPGTRLTVT.